What follows describes a single T cell receptor (beta chain). Its target is not known. The assay used deep level. Sequencing used immunoSEQ multiplex PCR; TCRdb keeps in-frame clones, though not all of them. Here the sample spans 600,000 or so clones, roughly 95% being singletons. The naive CD8 population came from CD45RO-negative cells selected for CCR7, without terminally differentiated effector memory CD45RA+ cells. CDR3 length equals 16 residues. With V trimmed by 0 bases and J by 6 bases, 5 bases remained unmatched. Germline V lookup: CDR1 MNHEY, CDR2 SMNVEV (reference sequence). The record originates from a study of shared clonotypes between healthy human individuals. Looking at the study overall: Per donor, CD8 memory used one plate, CD8 naive used two, CD4 memory used three and CD4 naive used three.

Overall study results and limits: Only blood samples were collected, and tissue repertoires likely differ. A few donors shared approximately 5% of their naive CD4 clonotypes.

The sample consisted of naive CD8+ T cells sorted from blood. This sequence joins TRBV27 and TRBJ2-1, with 10 bases identical to TRBD2. The origin of this receptor is a woman younger than 45 in good health. CDR3 amino acids: CASSLSRAGGLNEQFF. The CDR3 bases are TGTGCCAGCAGTTTATCTAGAGCGGGAGGGCTCAATGAGCAGTTCTTC.